A single sample gave rise to the 20 T cell receptor beta chains below, sequenced in a study of cytotoxic CD8 clonotypes in ibrutinib-treated CLL. Here immunoSEQ multiplex PCR was the method, and the copy in TCRdb shows in-frame clones only, minus some. This table holds around 250,000 clones, 70% found once. The input for sequencing was PBMCs, taken after 24 months of ibrutinib treatment. The receptors were sampled from a human donor with chronic lymphocytic leukemia.

The chain employs TRBV9 and TRBJ1-3; D gene uncertain. The CDR3 covers 12 residues. Trimming stripped 4 bases from V and 4 bases from J, with 6 bases between. CDR1 and CDR2 (germline): SGDLS, YYNGEE. CDR3 DNA sequence: TGTGCCAGCAGCCTAAAGGGAAACACCATATATTTT. This translates into CASSLKGNTIYF.

The CDR3, as DNA: TGTGCCAGCAGCCCAGGACATCCCTCCTATGGCTACACCTTC. As protein: CASSPGHPSYGYTF. The rearrangement joins TRBV14 to TRBJ1-2, with D possibly TRBD1 on 5 matching bases. Germline assignment: CDR1 SGHDN and CDR2 FVKESK. The CDR3 length is 14 residues. V was shortened by 4 bases and J by 4 bases, with 13 bases between the two germline ends.

In this sample, this clone turned up a few times. V and J are TRBV13 and TRBJ2-5, with TRBD2 as a possible D gene (6 bases). V was pared by 4 bases and J by 5 bases, with 23 bases between. CDR1 and CDR2 from the germline V gene are PRHDT and FYEKMQ (reference sequence). CDR3 size: 17 residues. The CDR3 DNA reads TGTGCCAGCAGCTCCCCCACCCCCTCGGACCGGGGGGAGACCCAGTACTTC. It is translated as CASSSPTPSDRGETQYF.

The genes are TRBV29-1 and TRBJ1-4, with TRBD1 matching 8 bases. CDR1 and CDR2 (germline): SQVTM, ANQGSEA. The V gene end was trimmed by 8 bases and the J gene end by 3 bases; junction bases not matched to a gene: 20. CDR3 length: 18 amino acids. This CDR3 reads CSHGLEARGRLANEKLFF. For the CDR3, the DNA is TGCAGCCACGGACTAGAGGCCAGGGGGCGTTTGGCTAATGAAAAACTGTTTTTT.

The rearrangement links TRBV6-5 to TRBJ2-1, with 9 bases fitting TRBD2. CDR1 and CDR2 from the germline V gene are MNHEY and SVGAGI. This CDR3 is 14 amino acids long. The J segment lost 6 bases and the V segment lost 4 bases, leaving 4 bases of the junction unmatched. For the CDR3, the DNA is TGTGCCAGCAGTTTGGGACTAGCCCTCAATGAGCAGTTCTTC. Amino acid sequence: CASSLGLALNEQFF.

The gene calls are TRBV18 and TRBJ1-3; tentatively, D is TRBD1 (6 bases). V lost 8 bases and J 0 bases, leaving 14 bases between the germline ends. This CDR3 has 15 residues. Germline lookup yields CDR1 KGHSH and CDR2 LQKENI. The CDR3 DNA follows: TGTGCCAGCACCAACCTACAGGGCTCTGGAAACACCATATATTTT. Translation gives CASTNLQGSGNTIYF.

The chain joins TRBV27 to TRBJ2-7; possibly TRBD1 or TRBD2 for D (5 bases each). CDR1 MNHEY and CDR2 SMNVEV come from the germline V gene (reference sequence). CDR3 length: 11 residues. V lost 3 bases and J 6 bases, leaving 6 bases between the germline ends. This CDR3 reads CASSLGTEQYF. CDR3 sequence (DNA): TGTGCCAGCAGTTTGGGGACCGAGCAGTACTTC.

A remark on this clone: Its ends do not fully match the called genes, so a read error is possible. V is TRBV7-9 and J is TRBJ2-3; the D gene could be TRBD1 or TRBD2 (5 bases each). The CDR3 totals 13 residues. Germline lookup yields CDR1 SEHNR and CDR2 FQNEAQ (reference sequence). CDR3 sequence: CASSNRDGGLLVF. DNA for the CDR3: TGTGCCAGCAGCAATAGGGACGGTGGGTTGCTCGTATTT.

V gene TRBV9 combines with J gene TRBJ2-7; 11 positions match TRBD2. J lost 0 bases, V lost 0 bases, and 5 bases had no gene match. The CDR3 is 17 amino acids. CDR1 SGDLS and CDR2 YYNGEE come from the germline V gene. The CDR3 reads CASSVGLAGGGSYEQYF. In nucleotides, the CDR3 is TGTGCCAGCAGCGTAGGTCTAGCGGGAGGCGGCTCCTACGAGCAGTACTTC. The full variable domain, completed using reference TRBV9 and TRBJ2-7, is DSGVTQTPKHLITATGQRVTLRCSPRSGDLSVYWYQQSLDQGLQFLIQYYNGEERAKGNILERFSAQQFPDLHSELNLSSLELGDSALYFCASSVGLAGGGSYEQYFGPGTRLTVT.

CDR3 sequence (DNA): TGTGCCAGCAGCCCCCTCGGTACTGGTGAAGCTTTCTTT. This gives the protein CASSPLGTGEAFF. This chain joins TRBV7-2 and TRBJ1-1; D unclear. CDR3 length equals 13 residues. Germline values: CDR1 SGHTA, CDR2 FQGNSA. Between the trimmed V and J ends, which lost 5 bases and 7 bases, there was a span of 14 bases.

A few counts support this clone. The chain uses TRBV18 and TRBJ1-1; D is undetermined. Trimming took 4 bases from V and 7 from J, leaving 7 bases between them. The CDR3 has 11 amino acids. Germline V lookup: CDR1 KGHSH, CDR2 LQKENI. This CDR3 reads CASSHGHEAFF. The CDR3, as DNA: TGTGCCAGCTCACACGGGCATGAAGCTTTCTTT.

The chain is built from TRBV5-1 and TRBJ2-3, with D perhaps matching TRBD2 (6 bases). CDR1 is SGHRS, CDR2 YFSETQ, per germline. V lost 2 bases and J 2 bases, leaving 12 bases between the germline ends. This CDR3 region has 15 residues. CDR3 loop: CASSLLATYTDTQYF. CDR3 coding DNA: TGCGCCAGCAGCTTACTAGCAACGTACACAGATACGCAGTATTTT.

The chain has TRBV1 and TRBJ2-1; the tabulated D call, TRBD2, remains unverified against the DNA. TRBV1 is a pseudogene segment. This CDR3 comprises 18 residues. The CDR3 DNA follows: TGCACCAGCAGCCAGCCGACCCGTCGAGCGGGAGTCGTAGATGAGCAGTTCTTC. It is translated as CTSSQPTRRAGVVDEQFF.

CDR3 amino acids: CASSWGLAGGEQYF. The CDR3 DNA is TGTGCCAGCAGCTGGGGACTAGCGGGAGGCGAGCAGTACTTC. V is TRBV7-3 and J is TRBJ2-7; 15 bases align to TRBD2. The CDR3 extends over 14 amino acids. V dropped 4 bases and J dropped 6; count of bases not matched to a gene: 1. Germline V gives CDR1 SGHTA, CDR2 FQGTGA.

The chain recombines TRBV30 with TRBJ2-1; 11 positions agree with TRBD2. Trimming cost V 1 base and J 2 bases; bases outside gene matches: 13. Germline V gives CDR1 GTSNPN, CDR2 SVGIG (reference sequence). The CDR3 has 19 residues. CDR3 sequence (DNA): TGTGCCTGGAGTGCCCCGGGACTAGCGGTGGGTGGAACCTACAATGAGCAGTTCTTC. Translated, it gives CAWSAPGLAVGGTYNEQFF.

V and J are TRBV6-5 and TRBJ1-2; D is unresolved. The CDR3 extends over 13 amino acids. Germline V gene sequence: CDR1 MNHEY, CDR2 SVGAGI. Trimming cost V 2 bases and J 4 bases, with 8 bases left between them. CDR3 residues: CASSYEQSYGYTF. CDR3 nucleotides: TGTGCCAGCAGTTACGAACAGTCCTATGGCTACACCTTC.

The rearrangement uses TRBV7-6 and TRBJ2-3; possibly TRBD2 for D (6 bases). CDR1 is SGHVS and CDR2 is FNYEAQ in the germline V gene. Trimming took 3 bases from V and 6 from J, leaving 13 bases between them. This CDR3 region has 14 residues. This chain's CDR3 is CASSLEGTLDTQYF. The DNA of the CDR3 is TGTGCCAGCAGCTTGGAGGGGACGCTCGATACGCAGTATTTT.

This clone was found once. This sequence joins TRBV4-3 and TRBJ2-7, with a tentative D call TRBD1 (7 bases). The germline V gene has CDR1 LGHNA and CDR2 YSLEER. The CDR3 contains 21 residues. The ends were cut back, 0 bases at V and 6 bases at J, with 33 bases in the middle. The CDR3 DNA is TGCGCCAGCAGCCAAGATAGTGGACAGGAGGGATTTTCAGCGCCTTTGGGCGAGCAGTACTTC. It yields the protein CASSQDSGQEGFSAPLGEQYF.

This clone was found a few times. The CDR3 spells CASQTSSYNEQFF. The CDR3 region has the DNA TGCGCCAGCCAGACTAGCTCCTACAATGAGCAGTTCTTC. The chain uses TRBV5-1 and TRBJ2-1; D is possibly TRBD2 (6 bases). Germline V lookup: CDR1 SGHRS, CDR2 YFSETQ. The CDR3 covers 13 residues. V dropped 7 bases and J dropped 0 bases, with 8 bases sitting between them.

This chain joins TRBV5-6 and TRBJ1-5; the D gene is possibly TRBD1 (6 bases). The V gene's germline CDR1 is SGHDT and CDR2 YYEEEE. V was clipped by 4 bases and J by 2 bases, with 19 bases between them. The length of the CDR3 is 17 residues. CDR3 sequence: CASSPRTTGRRNQPQHF. CDR3 coding DNA: TGTGCCAGCAGCCCACGGACAACAGGGCGGCGCAATCAGCCCCAGCATTTT.